The clone carrying this T cell receptor (beta chain) was counted once. The antigen is not known. Some clones are missing from TCRdb's copy, which holds only in-frame ones; the method was immunoSEQ multiplex PCR. Among about 73,000 clones listed, 85% to 90% were seen once. The V gene's germline CDR1 is SGHNT and CDR2 YYREEE (reference sequence). The CDR3 sequence is 14 residues long. J was trimmed by 2 bases and V by 4 bases; bases with no gene match: 6. This entry is derived from a study of PD-L1 blockade in urothelial cancer. About the research overall: Blood analysis took place 3 weeks (second dose) and 6 weeks after treatment start.

Study-level results: Tumor-associated clones in the blood of durable-benefit patients grew more at 3 weeks.

Patients' urothelial carcinoma was locally advanced or metastatic. A total of 1 to 8 samples per patient were collected pretreatment and on-treatment. J is TRBJ2-7 and V is TRBV5-4; 7 bases fit TRBD1. The TCR was taken from a man aged 60 to 69 with urothelial cancer. Here the sequenced sample was PBMCs, taken around atezolizumab (anti-PD-L1) treatment. CDR3 nucleotides: TGTGCCAGCAGCCTGGCCGGGACAGCCTACGAGCAGTACTTC. Residues: CASSLAGTAYEQYF.